This TCR beta chain was documented in a study of CD8 T cells in Susac syndrome. The authors sequenced TCR beta from blood CD8+ and CD4+ T cells. Negative isolation yielded CD4+ and CD8+ T cells, and FACS enriched TEMRA cells. RNA was extracted with the RNeasy kit, and a quantity of roughly 0.5 to 1 ug was reverse transcribed using random hexamers. MiXCR, applied by TCRdb to the immunoSEQ multiplex PCR reads, yields one record per CDR3 protein. The table records more than 70,000 distinct CDR3 sequences, over 75% of them present only once. Losses at the gene ends were 2 bases for V and 4 bases for J; bases not matched to a gene: 4. Germline values: CDR1 SGHAT, CDR2 FQNNGV. This CDR3 has 16 amino acids.

V is TRBV11-2 and J is TRBJ2-1; 11 bases are a match to TRBD2. Sequenced material: CD8+ T cells from PBMCs. This TCR came from a human donor with multiple sclerosis. CDR3 sequence: CASSLKTSGNYNEQFF. For the CDR3, the DNA is TGTGCCAGCAGCTTAAAGACTAGCGGGAATTACAATGAGCAGTTCTTC.